This TCR beta chain was recorded in a study of cytomegalovirus exposure and HLA in healthy donors. PCR used 60 Vbeta primers and 13 Jbeta primers. This table comes from immunoSEQ multiplex PCR, and its TCRdb copy is limited to in-frame clones, with some not included. The profile covers about 70,000 clones, with 70% to 85% appearing a single time and about an eighth taken by the ten largest. The specimen sequenced was PBMCs. The TCR comes from a human donor in good health.

The CDR3 DNA follows: TGCGCCAGCAGCTTAACGGGAGATTTGGACGAGCAGTACTTC. Amino acid sequence: CASSLTGDLDEQYF. The V call is TRBV5-1, the J call TRBJ2-7; a possible D gene is TRBD2 (6 bases). The V and J ends lost 2 bases and 5 bases respectively, with 14 bases between them. CDR1 is SGHRS, CDR2 YFSETQ, per germline. CDR3 length equals 14 residues.